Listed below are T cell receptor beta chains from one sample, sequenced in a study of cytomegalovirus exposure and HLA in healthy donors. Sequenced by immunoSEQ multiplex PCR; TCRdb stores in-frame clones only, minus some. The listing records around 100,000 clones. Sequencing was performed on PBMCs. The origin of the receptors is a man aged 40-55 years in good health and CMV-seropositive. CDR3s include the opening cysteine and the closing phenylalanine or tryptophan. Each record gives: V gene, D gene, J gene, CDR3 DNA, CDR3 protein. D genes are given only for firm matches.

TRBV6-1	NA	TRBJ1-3	TGTGCCAGCAGTGAAGCGCGCGGAAACACCATATATTTT	CASSEARGNTIYF
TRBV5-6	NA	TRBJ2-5	TGTGCCAGCAGCATTAGGAGAGAGACCCAGTACTTC	CASSIRRETQYF
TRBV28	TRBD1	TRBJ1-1	TGTGCCAGCAGCTCTGGACAGGGGGCGTCTTTCTTT	CASSSGQGASFF
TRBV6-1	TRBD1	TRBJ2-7	TGTGCCAGCAAGATTACCGGGACAGGGGAATACGAGCAGTACTTC	CASKITGTGEYEQYF
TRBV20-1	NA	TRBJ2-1	TGCAGTGCTAGAGACAGGCTAGAGCAGTTCTTC	CSARDRLEQFF
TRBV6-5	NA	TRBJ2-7	TGTGCCAGCAGTTACCGGATAGAGGGCGAGCAGTACTTC	CASSYRIEGEQYF
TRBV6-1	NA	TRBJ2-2	TGTGCCAGCAGGAAAACTAGCGGGGAGCTGTTTTTT	CASRKTSGELFF
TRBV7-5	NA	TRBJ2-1	TGTGCCAGAAGCTTTGGAGCGGATTCCTACAATGAGCAGTTCTTC	CARSFGADSYNEQFF
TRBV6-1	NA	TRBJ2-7	TGTGCCAGCAGTGAGCAGACAGTCTCCTACGAGCAGTACTTC	CASSEQTVSYEQYF
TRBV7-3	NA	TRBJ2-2	TGTGCCAGCAGCCTAAAAGCAACCGCGGAGCTGTTTTTT	CASSLKATAELFF
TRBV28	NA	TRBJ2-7	TGTGCCAGCAGTCCACGAGGCAGGGGCACCTACGAGCAGTACTTC	CASSPRGRGTYEQYF
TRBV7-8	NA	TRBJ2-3	TGTGCCAGCAGCTTGAGTTTGGATACGCAGTATTTT	CASSLSLDTQYF
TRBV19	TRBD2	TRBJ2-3	TGTGCCAGTAGTTGGACTAGCCCAGATACGCAGTATTTT	CASSWTSPDTQYF
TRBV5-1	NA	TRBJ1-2	TGCGCCAGCAGCTTGACTAACAGGGACGGGGGCTACACCTTC	CASSLTNRDGGYTF
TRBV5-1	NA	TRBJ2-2	TGCGCCAGCAGCAAAGACAGGGAGGACACCGGGGAGCTGTTTTTT	CASSKDREDTGELFF
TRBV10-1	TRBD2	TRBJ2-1	TGCGCCAGCAGCCCTTCGGCGGGAGGACCCGATGAGCAGTTCTTC	CASSPSAGGPDEQFF
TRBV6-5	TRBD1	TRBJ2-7	TGTGCCAGCAGTTACTCGTTAGGGGGCAAGTTCGAGCAGTACTTC	CASSYSLGGKFEQYF
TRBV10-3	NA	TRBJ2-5	TGTGCCATCAGTGAGGGTGGGGGCCCCCCGACCCAGTACTTC	CAISEGGGPPTQYF
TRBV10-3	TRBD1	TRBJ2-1	TGTGCCATCGGAGGACAGGGCTTCTACAATGAGCAGTTCTTC	CAIGGQGFYNEQFF
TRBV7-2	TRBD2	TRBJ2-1	TGTGCCAGCAGCACAGGACCAGCGGGAGGGTCGGGATACAATGAGCAGTTCTTC	CASSTGPAGGSGYNEQFF
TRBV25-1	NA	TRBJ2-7	TGTGCCAGCAGTGGGGGGGTCTCGGCTCGCGGCTCCTACGAGCAGTACTTC	CASSGGVSARGSYEQYF
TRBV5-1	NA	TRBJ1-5	TGCGCCAGCAGCTTGGGTCAGGAGGGTCAGCCCCAGCATTTT	CASSLGQEGQPQHF
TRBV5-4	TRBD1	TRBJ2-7	TGTGCCAGCAGCTGGTCGGGGACAGGGACAATCCCCGGGAGCTCCTACGAGCAGTACTTC	CASSWSGTGTIPGSSYEQYF
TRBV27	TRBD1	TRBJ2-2	TGTGCCAGCAGCGGACAGGGACAGGACACCGGGGAGCTGTTTTTT	CASSGQGQDTGELFF
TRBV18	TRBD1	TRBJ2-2	TGTGCCAGCTCATCCTTGTGGACAGGTCAAATCTCGAACACCGGGGAGCTGTTTTTT	CASSSLWTGQISNTGELFF
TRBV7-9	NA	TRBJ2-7	TGTGCCAGCAGCTTGGTCCTAGCTCAAGGCGAGCAGTACTTC	CASSLVLAQGEQYF
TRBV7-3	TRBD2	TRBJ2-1	TGTGCCAGCAGCTCAATAAGACTAAGCGGGACCTCCTACAATGAGCAGTTCTTC	CASSSIRLSGTSYNEQFF
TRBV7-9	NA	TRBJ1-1	TGTGCCAGCAGCTTACAGAACTATGTGAACACTGAAGCTTTCTTT	CASSLQNYVNTEAFF
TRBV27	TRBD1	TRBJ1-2	TGTGCCAGCAGTTTCACAGGGGCAGTAGATGGCTACACCTTC	CASSFTGAVDGYTF
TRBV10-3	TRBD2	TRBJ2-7	TGTGCCATCAGTGAATTCTCGGGGGGCTACGAGCAGTACTTC	CAISEFSGGYEQYF
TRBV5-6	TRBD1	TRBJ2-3	TGTGCCAGCACCGAACAGGGGGCGAAGGATACGCAGTATTTT	CASTEQGAKDTQYF
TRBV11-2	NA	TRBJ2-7	TGTGCCAGCAGCTTAGATTCCCGTGGGAGTAGCGGAAACTACGAGCAGTACTTC	CASSLDSRGSSGNYEQYF
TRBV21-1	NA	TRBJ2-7	TGTGTCAGCAGCAAGGGACTAGCGGGAGGGCCCTCTTCGTACGAGCAGTACTTC	CVSSKGLAGGPSSYEQYF
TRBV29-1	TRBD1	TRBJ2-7	TGCAGCAGACCGGGACAGTGGTCCTTC	CSRPGQWSF
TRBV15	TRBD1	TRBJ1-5	TGTGCCACCAGCAGAACTGGACAGGGTGGCAATCAGCCCCAGCATTTT	CATSRTGQGGNQPQHF
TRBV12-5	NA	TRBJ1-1	TGTGCTAGTGGTTACAGTGGTATGAACACTGAAGCTTTCTTT	CASGYSGMNTEAFF
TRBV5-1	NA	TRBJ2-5	TGCGCCAGCAGCACGTCAGGGGTCGGGGTAGAGACCCAGTACTTC	CASSTSGVGVETQYF
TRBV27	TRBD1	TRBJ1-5	TGTGCCAGCAGCCTCAGGGGGAGCAATCAGCCCCAGCATTTT	CASSLRGSNQPQHF
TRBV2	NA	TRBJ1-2	TGTGCCAGCAGTGACCTAGGAGGGGCCTATGGCTACACCTTC	CASSDLGGAYGYTF
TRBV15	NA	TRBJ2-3	TGTGCCACCAGCCCAGAGCCGGGTTTACCGCAGTATTTT	CATSPEPGLPQYF
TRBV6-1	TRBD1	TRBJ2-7	TGTGCCAGCTCCCCCCGACAGGGCGGACACGAGCAGTACTTC	CASSPRQGGHEQYF
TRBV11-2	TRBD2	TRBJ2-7	TGTGCCAGCAGCCAACTAGCGGGGGGGATCTACGAGCAGTACTTC	CASSQLAGGIYEQYF
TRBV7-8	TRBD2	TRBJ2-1	TGTGCCAGCAGCTTACCCAGTTTAGGTGGGACTAGCGTTGACAATGAGCAGTTCTTC	CASSLPSLGGTSVDNEQFF
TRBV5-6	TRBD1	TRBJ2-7	TGTGCCAGCAGCTTGGTGGGGATGACAGGGACCCCCTACGAGCAGTACTTC	CASSLVGMTGTPYEQYF
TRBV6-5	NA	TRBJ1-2	TGTGCCAGCCAGGCAGGGGCTAACTATGGCTACACCTTC	CASQAGANYGYTF
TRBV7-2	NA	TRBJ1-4	TGTGCCAGCAGCTTGGCAGGAACGGGGAAGGAAAAACTGTTTTTT	CASSLAGTGKEKLFF
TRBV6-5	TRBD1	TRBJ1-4	TGTGCCAGCAGTCTCAACAGGGGGAATGAAAAACTGTTTTTT	CASSLNRGNEKLFF
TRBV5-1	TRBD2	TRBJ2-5	TGCGCCAGCAGCTTGGATCCGGGGGGCCAAGAGACCCAGTACTTC	CASSLDPGGQETQYF
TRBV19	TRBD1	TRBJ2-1	TGTGCCACGTACACAGGGGTCGGGCAGTTCTTC	CATYTGVGQFF